This TCR beta chain was profiled in a study of T cell repertoires in cytomegalovirus infection. Findings and caveats of the study: Clonotypes of TCR beta that were HLA-C-restricted and CMV-specific dominated the ex vivo response.

This clonotype was observed many times. What it binds is not known. MiXCR, run by TCRdb on the reads, gives a single entry per CDR3 protein. The sample consists of roughly 190,000 distinct CDR3 sequences, about a tenth of them appearing once. J gave up 2 bases and V 4 bases, and 3 bases lay outside the gene matches. Looked up from germline, CDR1 is SNHLY and CDR2 is FYNNEI. This CDR3 has 14 amino acids. This chain connects TRBV2 to TRBJ2-3, with 7 bases matching TRBD2. Input material: PBMCs. The receptor's source is a human donor in good health (CMV status not recorded). Some clones in this sample may be carry-over from other donors' samples. The CDR3 reads CASSVGTTTDTQYF. In DNA, the CDR3 is TGTGCCAGCAGTGTCGGGACTACCACAGATACGCAGTATTTT.